The 30 T cell receptor beta chains below were found in one sample sequenced in a study of T cells in Graves' hyperthyroidism and ophthalmopathy (dated by TCRdb to about 2019). Library generation was performed with multiplex PCR. Sequenced on an Illumina HiSeq 2000. TCR beta CDR3 regions were amplified from RNA transcripts. A first-round RT-PCR of the TCR CDR3 used the HTBI primer set with the Qiagen OneStep RT-PCR kit. TCRdb passed the public sequencing reads through fastp at Q25 and MiXCR, retaining productive beta sequences. Rows are unified per CDR3 protein, each entry keeping the most common DNA and genes. In all, the sample holds 690,000 or so distinct CDR3 sequences, and around 20% of those were seen once. Together, the top ten hold around 15% of the sample. Sequencing was carried out using blood. Receptors were obtained from a woman in her forties or fifties with Graves' hyperthyroidism that later progressed to Graves' ophthalmopathy.

The table lists this clonotype with a few counts. J is TRBJ1-5 and V is TRBV3-1, with D unclear. V dropped 1 base and J dropped 6 bases, with 10 bases sitting between them. The CDR3 is made up of 14 amino acids. Germline-derived CDR1 and CDR2 are LGHDT and YNNKEL (reference sequence). The CDR3 spells CASSQVWATQPQHF. The CDR3 bases are TGTGCCAGCAGCCAAGTTTGGGCAACTCAGCCCCAGCATTTT.

This clonotype has at least ten counts. The chain couples TRBV30 to TRBJ1-6, with D perhaps matching TRBD1 (5 bases). From germline, CDR1 is GTSNPN and CDR2 SVGIG (reference sequence). There are 13 residues in the CDR3. The V end lost 5 bases, the J end lost 10 bases, and 15 bases lay between the germline ends. In DNA form, the CDR3 reads TGTGCCTGGGGGCGGTCGGAGGGGTCACCCCTCCACTTT. Amino acid sequence: CAWGRSEGSPLHF.

The chain couples TRBV19 to TRBJ1-2; TRBD1 aligns across 8 bases. CDR1 and CDR2 from the germline V gene are LNHDA and SQIVND (reference sequence). The CDR3 consists of 13 residues. J was trimmed by 8 bases and V by 6 bases; bases with no gene match: 8. The CDR3 reads CASSRGPLEGYTF. The CDR3 DNA is TGTGCCAGTAGCAGGGGGCCTTTGGAGGGCTACACCTTC. The full variable domain, rest sourced from reference TRBV19 and TRBJ1-2, is DGGITQSPKYLFRKEGQNVTLSCEQNLNHDAMYWYRQDPGQGLRLIYYSQIVNDFQKGDIAEGYSVSREKKESFPLTVTSAQKNPTAFYLCASSRGPLEGYTFGSGTRLTVV.

This clonotype came up a few times. The chain joins TRBV6-2 or TRBV6-3 to TRBJ2-7; possibly TRBD1 or TRBD2 for D (5 bases each). Trimming took 5 bases from V and 0 from J, leaving 11 bases between them. The CDR3 runs to 14 residues. CDR1 is MNHEY, CDR2 SVGEGT, per germline. The chain's CDR3 is CASSPFGTSYEQYF. Here the CDR3 DNA reads TGTGCCAGCAGTCCCTTCGGGACCTCCTACGAGCAGTACTTC.

This clonotype appeared many times. An end of the junction does not agree with germline; a read error may underlie this. The J gene is TRBJ1-1, the V gene TRBV5-1; D is possibly TRBD1 (5 bases). This CDR3 has 14 amino acids. Germline V gene data show CDR1 as SGHRS and CDR2 as YFSETQ. The CDR3 DNA is TGTGCCAGCAGTTTACTCGGGGGACACACTGAAGCTTTCTTT. Translating it yields CASSLLGGHTEAFF.

This CDR3 is CASSQGGTDNEQFF. For the CDR3, the DNA is TGTGCCAGCAGCCAGGGTGGGACAGACAATGAGCAGTTCTTC. The chain has TRBV11-3 and TRBJ2-1; 7 positions agree with TRBD1. Germline lookup yields CDR1 SGHNT and CDR2 YENEEA. V shed 5 bases and J 5 bases; nucleotides not matched to a gene: 6. CDR3 length: 14 amino acids.

This clonotype was detected only a few times. This chain links TRBV12-3 or TRBV12-4 with TRBJ1-1, with TRBD1 matching 7 bases. CDR3 size: 11 residues. Losses at the gene ends were 6 bases for V and 10 bases for J; bases not matched to a gene: 5. The DNA of the CDR3 is TGTGCCAGCAGACAGGGGAGGGTAGCTTTCTTT. The encoded protein is CASRQGRVAFF.

The J gene is TRBJ2-5, the V gene TRBV12-3 or TRBV12-4; D remains ambiguous. The CDR3 has 11 residues. V lost 3 bases and J 6 bases, leaving 5 bases between the germline ends. The CDR3 reads CASSFSQTQYF. The CDR3 DNA reads as TGTGCCAGCAGTTTTTCTCAGACCCAGTACTTC.

The chain recombines TRBV7-3 with TRBJ2-3; TRBD1 is a possible D gene (5 bases). Per germline, CDR1 SGHTA and CDR2 FQGTGA. The ends were cut back, 5 bases at V and 2 bases at J, with 17 bases in the middle. The CDR3 covers 16 residues. The CDR3 here is CASSLFQGGPTDTQYF. CDR3 bases: TGTGCCAGCAGCCTTTTCCAGGGTGGGCCCACAGATACGCAGTATTTT.

This clonotype has only a few counts. This chain links TRBV15 with TRBJ1-1, with unresolved D. The CDR3 extends over 13 amino acids. The V end lost 3 bases, the J end lost 11 bases, and 16 bases lay between the germline ends. CDR1 LNHNV and CDR2 YYDKDF come from the germline V gene (reference sequence). CDR3 residues: CATSRDPRTGAFF. The CDR3, as DNA: TGTGCCACCAGCAGGGATCCCCGGACCGGTGCTTTCTTT.

This clonotype was counted at least ten times. The genes are TRBV3-1 and TRBJ2-6, with a tentative D call TRBD1 (5 bases). Germline V CDR1 and CDR2: LGHDT, YNNKEL (reference sequence). The CDR3 is made up of 17 amino acids. V gave up 0 bases and J gave up 2 bases, with 11 bases separating them. The CDR3: CASSQDTSGTGANVLTF. CDR3 bases: TGTGCCAGCAGCCAAGATACATCAGGGACTGGGGCCAACGTCCTGACTTTC. The full variable domain, with the rest looked up from reference TRBV3-1 and TRBJ2-6, is DTAVSQTPKYLVTQMGNDKSIKCEQNLGHDTMYWYKQDSKKFLKIMFSYNNKELIINETVPNRFSPKSPDKAHLNLHINSLELGDSAVYFCASSQDTSGTGANVLTFGAGSRLTVL.

This clonotype was picked up a small number of times. The chain uses TRBV19 and TRBJ2-3; 8 bases are a match to TRBD1. The CDR3 extends over 13 amino acids. Germline trimming cut 5 bases from V and 4 bases from J; bases unmatched to any gene: 2. In germline, CDR1 is LNHDA, CDR2 SQIVND (reference sequence). The CDR3 DNA reads as TGTGCCAGTAGTGCGACAGGGGCAGATACGCAGTATTTT. It encodes CASSATGADTQYF.

In this sample, this clonotype turned up many times. The chain uses TRBV20-1 and TRBJ1-1; TRBD1 might be the D (5 bases). There are 16 residues in the CDR3. Germline V gives CDR1 DFQATT, CDR2 SNEGSKA (reference sequence). V was trimmed by 0 bases and J by 0 bases, leaving 14 bases between them. The CDR3 bases are TGCAGTGCTAGAGATTCGGGGCAGGTGCTGAACACTGAAGCTTTCTTT. Protein sequence: CSARDSGQVLNTEAFF.

In its sample, this clonotype was seen many times. This chain connects TRBV3-1 to TRBJ1-5; possibly TRBD1 for D (6 bases). Germline V CDR1 and CDR2: LGHDT, YNNKEL (reference sequence). Trimming stripped 4 bases from V and 7 bases from J, with 17 bases between. CDR3 length equals 15 residues. CDR3: CASSRGFGGRQPQHF. As DNA, the CDR3 is TGTGCCAGCAGCCGAGGGTTCGGGGGGCGGCAGCCCCAGCATTTT.

This chain links TRBV7-2 with TRBJ1-6; 8 bases match TRBD1. There are 15 residues in the CDR3. The junction had 10 bases not matched to a gene; V was cut back by 5 bases and J by 10 bases. In germline, CDR1 is SGHTA, CDR2 FQGNSA. The CDR3 is CASSPRTGSRSPLHF. The CDR3 DNA sequence: TGTGCCAGCAGCCCCCGGACAGGGTCAAGATCACCCCTCCACTTT.

The table lists this clonotype with many counts. CDR3 residues: CASSLGVGPSYEQYF. CDR3 sequence (DNA): TGTGCCAGCAGCTTAGGGGTTGGGCCTTCCTACGAGCAGTACTTC. V and J are TRBV11-2 and TRBJ2-7; no clear D. This CDR3 region has 15 residues. V was clipped by 1 base and J by 1 base, with 11 bases between them. Germline lookup yields CDR1 SGHAT and CDR2 FQNNGV.

On this clonotype itself: One junction end does not reproduce the germline sequence, and a read error may be involved. The chain joins TRBV11-2 to TRBJ1-6; D perhaps matches TRBD1 (5 bases). Germline V CDR1 and CDR2: SGHAT, FQNNGV. The CDR3 loop spans 15 amino acids. DNA for the CDR3: TGTGCCAGCAGCTTCAAGGGACGGCTAAATTCATCCCTCCACTTT. It codes for CASSFKGRLNSSLHF.

The chain links TRBV6-2 or TRBV6-3 to TRBJ1-4; D remains ambiguous. V shed 2 bases and J shed 8 bases, with 6 bases lying between them. Germline CDR1 and CDR2: MNHEY and SVGEGT. This CDR3 region has 12 residues. The CDR3 region has the DNA TGTGCCAGCAGTTACATACCCGAAAAACTGTTTTTT. Its translation is CASSYIPEKLFF.

This clonotype occurred a few times. The genes are TRBV20-1 and TRBJ1-2; TRBD1 agrees at 7 bases. The CDR3 loop spans 14 amino acids. V was pared by 6 bases and J by 2 bases, with 9 bases of the junction left unmatched. CDR1 is DFQATT and CDR2 is SNEGSKA in the germline V gene (reference sequence). The DNA for the CDR3 is TGCAGTGCCCTGGGACAGCGAATAAACTATGGCTACACCTTC. This codes for CSALGQRINYGYTF.

The chain is built from TRBV5-4 and TRBJ1-2; D unresolved. V lost 2 bases and J 3 bases, leaving 8 bases between the germline ends. The CDR3 loop spans 13 amino acids. CDR1 and CDR2 (germline): SGHNT, YYREEE (reference sequence). The CDR3: CASSFLEDYGYTF. CDR3 sequence (DNA): TGTGCCAGCAGCTTTCTGGAAGACTATGGCTACACCTTC.

This clonotype was found many times. The V call is TRBV3-1, the J call TRBJ1-1; D call uncertain. The CDR3 is 14 residues long. V was clipped by 4 bases and J by 4 bases, with 13 bases between them. Germline lookup yields CDR1 LGHDT and CDR2 YNNKEL (reference sequence). The CDR3 region is CASSLSGGSTEAFF. DNA for the CDR3: TGTGCCAGCAGCCTCTCCGGAGGGAGCACTGAAGCTTTCTTT. Full variable domain (missing parts from reference TRBV3-1 and TRBJ1-1): DTAVSQTPKYLVTQMGNDKSIKCEQNLGHDTMYWYKQDSKKFLKIMFSYNNKELIINETVPNRFSPKSPDKAHLNLHINSLELGDSAVYFCASSLSGGSTEAFFGQGTRLTVV.

This clonotype was found a few times. The chain couples TRBV11-2 to TRBJ1-3; no clear D. The CDR3 has 13 residues. Germline V gene data show CDR1 as SGHAT and CDR2 as FQNNGV. The V and J ends lost 1 base and 6 bases respectively, with 7 bases between them. CDR3 DNA sequence: TGTGCCAGCAGCTTAGTGGGCAAAAACACCATATATTTT. Its protein is CASSLVGKNTIYF.

The gene calls are TRBV2 and TRBJ1-6; unclear D gene. Per germline, CDR1 SNHLY and CDR2 FYNNEI. The CDR3 totals 14 residues. The V and J ends lost 7 bases and 7 bases respectively, with 14 bases between them. The CDR3 reads CASTAWGSNSPLHF. The CDR3 DNA sequence: TGTGCCAGCACCGCTTGGGGTTCCAATTCACCCCTCCACTTT.

This clonotype was recorded a few times. This chain uses TRBV10-2 with TRBJ1-5; no definite D call. Germline V gene data show CDR1 as WSHSY and CDR2 as SAAADI. This CDR3 is 16 amino acids long. Trimming pared 3 bases from V and 2 bases from J, leaving 14 bases between. CDR3 in amino acids: CASSDASANGNQPQHF. The CDR3 coding sequence is TGCGCCAGCAGTGATGCTTCGGCAAATGGCAATCAGCCCCAGCATTTT.

This clonotype was seen ten or more times. The chain joins TRBV11-2 to TRBJ2-1; the match to TRBD2 covers 12 bases. This CDR3 contains 16 residues. The V gene end was trimmed by 3 bases and the J gene end by 5 bases; junction bases not matched to a gene: 5. Germline V lookup: CDR1 SGHAT, CDR2 FQNNGV. The CDR3 loop is CASSLRGLAGHNEQFF. The CDR3 coding sequence is TGTGCCAGCAGCTTGAGAGGACTAGCGGGGCACAATGAGCAGTTCTTC.

This clonotype was observed at least ten times. This chain connects TRBV11-2 to TRBJ2-1, with D uncertain. Trimming pared 4 bases from V and 0 bases from J, leaving 10 bases between. The CDR3 covers 15 residues. Germline V gene sequence: CDR1 SGHAT, CDR2 FQNNGV. CDR3 amino acids: CASSSSLSSYNEQFF. The DNA of the CDR3 is TGTGCCAGCAGCTCCTCACTAAGCTCCTACAATGAGCAGTTCTTC. The variable domain in full, with the rest retrieved from reference TRBV11-2 and TRBJ2-1, is EAGVAQSPRYKIIEKRQSVAFWCNPISGHATLYWYQQILGQGPKLLIQFQNNGVVDDSQLPKDRFSAERLKGVDSTLKIQPAKLEDSAVYLCASSSSLSSYNEQFFGPGTRLTVL.

This clonotype was recorded many times. This chain connects TRBV7-2 to TRBJ2-5, with TRBD2 matching over 7 bases. CDR3 length: 16 amino acids. The trim removed 5 bases at V and 5 bases at J, leaving 14 bases unmatched. Germline loops: CDR1 SGHTA, CDR2 FQGNSA. The CDR3 loop is CASSVHLEGGWETQYF. The CDR3 bases are TGTGCCAGCAGCGTCCACTTGGAGGGAGGGTGGGAGACCCAGTACTTC.

This clonotype was picked up a small number of times. The chain is built from TRBV7-6 and TRBJ1-2; D unclear. The V gene lost 5 bases and the J gene lost 4 bases, with 11 bases spanning the gap. The CDR3 spans 13 residues. The V gene's germline CDR1 is SGHVS and CDR2 FNYEAQ. The CDR3 coding sequence is TGTGCCAGCAGCGATAAGGGTGGCTATGGCTACACCTTC. Residues: CASSDKGGYGYTF.

This clonotype has only a few counts. The chain is built from TRBV6-2 or TRBV6-3 and TRBJ2-5; D is unclear. Trimming removed 0 bases at V and 1 base at J, with 9 bases between. Germline CDR1 and CDR2: MNHEY and SVGEGT. There are 15 residues in the CDR3. Here the CDR3 DNA reads TGTGCCAGCAGTTACTCAGACGGATCCCAAGAGACCCAGTACTTC. Its translation is CASSYSDGSQETQYF.

This clonotype appeared a few times. V usage is TRBV6-1 and J usage is TRBJ2-2; D may be TRBD1 (6 bases). The CDR3 extends over 14 amino acids. CDR1 MNHNS and CDR2 SASEGT come from the germline V gene. V shed 6 bases and J shed 6 bases, with 14 bases lying between them. CDR3 region: CASRGDRLAGELFF. CDR3 sequence (DNA): TGTGCCAGCAGAGGCGACAGGTTGGCCGGGGAGCTGTTTTTT.